Listed here is a single TCR beta chain. This clone's antigen is unknown. The record has no base qualities; no much larger clone is one base away. This sample is drawn from a study of T cells after yellow fever vaccination (dated by TCRdb to about 2019). Study-wide context: The SMART-Seq v4 Ultra Low Input RNA kit was used to prepare libraries from fractions with low cell numbers. Bulk TCR alpha and beta repertoires were sequenced longitudinally to track T-cell clones before and after primary and booster YFV17D yellow fever vaccination. The cohort comprised two healthy male donors, one aged 18 to 29 and one aged 30 to 40 years. Blood was collected at multiple timepoints before and after primary and secondary immunization, and bulk PBMC replicates and cell subsets were isolated.

What the authors observed across the whole study: Computational filtering was required because FACS-sorted repertoires could contain abundant contaminating clonotypes from the bulk population. A small share of clonotypes was detected in both CD4 and CD8 compartments, with the overlap likely arising from convergent recombination. The study included only a couple of donors, which limits how far the findings can be generalized. The secondary T-cell response was found to be weaker but faster than the primary response, with a peak reached on day 5 rather than on day 15. After the booster, most clones that had expanded after primary vaccination were detected again (around 97% of CD4 and under 90% of CD8), suggesting broad maintenance of memory.

This sample's treatment or condition label indicates: live attenuated yellow fever vaccine strain. At every blood-draw timepoint, two biological replicates of bulk PBMCs were collected. PBMCs were isolated from peripheral blood using a standard Ficoll-Paque protocol. RNA was extracted with TriZol from bulk PBMCs, CD4 and CD8 fractions, and dextramer-positive and dextramer-negative fractions. The listed sequencing device is Illumina NovaSeq 6000. Synthesis of TCR cDNA relied on 5'RACE template switching, a step that introduced a universal primer site along with unique molecular identifiers. Priming of cDNA synthesis was performed from both the TCR alpha and TCR beta constant segments. Two PCR steps were used to amplify libraries, with sample barcodes and sequencing adapters being added in the second step. Sequencing of the libraries was done on either Illumina HiSeq 2500 (2x100 bp) or NovaSeq (2x150 bp). The original pipeline was this. MIGEC handled demultiplexing of reads and collapsing into UMI consensus sequences, while MiXCR performed V(D)J alignment. Clonotypes responding to the vaccine were identified with edgeR on replicate PBMC samples, with the criteria of FDR below 0.01 and a log2 fold change above 5 up to day 15. Each bulk clonotype was labeled CD4 or CD8 based on which sequenced repertoire, CD4 or CD8, contained the clonotype at higher abundance. Clones were called with MiXCR by TCRdb after fastp trimmed the public reads at Q25, and only in-frame beta chains were retained. One record per CDR3 amino acid sequence lists the most common genes and DNA. V and J calls and clone size were set by TCRdb, not the authors. The sample table shows around 300,000 distinct CDR3 sequences, and around 4.5% are seen once. Roughly 21% of the sample lies in the top ten.

Trimming at the junction amounts to 3 bases on V and 9 bases on J, and the germline ends lie 15 bases apart. The CDR3 runs 13 residues from the cysteine to the phenylalanine. Just the 39-base CDR3 DNA is kept, in frame starting at base 1. The germline V gene yields SGHRS for CDR1 and YFSETQ for CDR2. The sequence joins TRBV5-1 to TRBJ2-5; the D gene identity is not certain. The receptor was isolated from a man aged 18 to 29 who received the YFV17D yellow fever vaccine. The input for sequencing was PBMCs, taken 15 days after the yellow fever booster vaccination. This receptor carries the CDR3 CASSSPGGPPQYF. The nucleotide sequence is given as TGCGCCAGCAGCTCCCCGGGTGGTCCCCCCCAGTACTTC.